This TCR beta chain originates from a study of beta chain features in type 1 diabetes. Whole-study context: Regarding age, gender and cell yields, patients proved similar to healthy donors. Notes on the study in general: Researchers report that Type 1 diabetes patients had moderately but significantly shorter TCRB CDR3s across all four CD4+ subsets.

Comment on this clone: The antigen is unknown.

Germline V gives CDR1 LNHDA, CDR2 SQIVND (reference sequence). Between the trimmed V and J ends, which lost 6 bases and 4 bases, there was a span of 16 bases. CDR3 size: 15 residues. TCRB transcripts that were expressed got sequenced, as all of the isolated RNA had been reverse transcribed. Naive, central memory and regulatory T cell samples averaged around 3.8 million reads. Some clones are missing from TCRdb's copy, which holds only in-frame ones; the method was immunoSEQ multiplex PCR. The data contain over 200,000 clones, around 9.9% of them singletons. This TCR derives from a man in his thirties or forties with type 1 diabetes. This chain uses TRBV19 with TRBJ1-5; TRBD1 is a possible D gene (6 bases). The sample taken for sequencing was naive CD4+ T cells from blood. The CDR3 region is CASRRRGWENQPQHF. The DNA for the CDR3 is TGTGCCAGTAGACGCAGGGGATGGGAAAATCAGCCCCAGCATTTT.